The entry below gives a single T cell receptor beta chain sequence along with its context. V gave up 7 bases and J gave up 8 bases; unmatched junction bases: 7. The germline V gene encodes CDR1 SGHAT and CDR2 FQNNGV. This CDR3 comprises 13 residues. Repertoires were generated with immunoSEQ multiplex PCR, while TCRdb's copy carries only in-frame clones and drops some. The repertoire consists of some 220,000 clones, with over 70% occurring once and the leading ten covering approximately 7.2%. The sample is drawn from a study of blood T cell repertoires in COVID-19. The sequenced sample consisted of peripheral blood. The sequence was collected from a woman aged 70-85 years with acute or convalescent COVID-19. The gene calls are TRBV11-2 and TRBJ2-1; 8 bases line up with TRBD1. The CDR3 region is CASIGQGGDEQFF. CDR3 DNA: TGTGCCAGCATTGGACAGGGTGGCGATGAGCAGTTCTTC.